A single TCR beta chain is shown here with its context. Its antigen is undetermined. This CDR3 spans 14 amino acids. CDR1 and CDR2 from the germline V gene are MNHEY and SVGEGT. Between the trimmed V and J ends, which lost 2 bases and 1 base, there was a span of 8 bases. The treatment here: around 19 received Ad26.COV2.S at low or high dose, single or two shots; roughly five received placebo; per-sample allocation not given. Each sample was drawn 63 days after the first injection (of vaccine or placebo). The data were taken from a study of Ad26.COV2.S vaccination and SARS-CoV-2 variants. Study-level results: Vaccine and placebo groups showed comparable non-spike TCR breadth. Spike-specific CD8+ and CD4+ T cell responses reportedly showed substantial breadth after vaccination. Analyses of TCR breadth and depth may have underestimated total T cell responses.

Generated by immunoSEQ multiplex PCR, the TCRdb table keeps only in-frame clones and is missing some. Altogether more than 300,000 clones are present, around 84% being singletons, with the ten largest covering roughly 1.9%. The sample here was peripheral blood, taken in a trial of Ad26.COV2.S vaccine versus placebo. The receptor's source is a person between 18 and 65 years old who received the Ad26.COV2.S COVID-19 vaccine or a placebo. The rearrangement uses TRBV6-2 or TRBV6-3 and TRBJ1-2, with a tentative D call TRBD1 (5 bases). CDR3 nucleotide sequence: TGTGCCAGCAGTTACGCAGGGAATAACTATGGCTACACCTTC. Encoded protein: CASSYAGNNYGYTF.